Listed here are 4 T cell receptor beta chains from one sample, sequenced in a study of early T cells in non-severe SARS-CoV-2 infection. One entry per CDR3 protein results from TCRdb running MiXCR on the 5' RACE reads. The sample carries tens of thousands of distinct CDR3 sequences, 5.5% to 6.5% recorded once. Material: whole blood. Receptors originate from an adult who was a healthcare worker with PCR-confirmed SARS-CoV-2 infection or an uninfected control (not recorded which).

The sample holds many counts of this clonotype. CDR3 sequence (DNA): TGTGCCGGTTCCCGAGGGGGAAAAGGAGATGAGCAGTTCTTC. Residues: CAGSRGGKGDEQFF. V and J are TRBV9 and TRBJ2-1, with D tentatively TRBD1 (6 bases). Trimming took off 10 bases at V and 8 bases at J, with 22 bases between the two ends. The germline V gene encodes CDR1 SGDLS and CDR2 YYNGEE. The CDR3 is 14 amino acids.

This clonotype was observed many times. V usage is TRBV7-9 and J usage is TRBJ2-3; D not resolved. V lost 0 bases to trimming and J lost 5 bases, with 6 bases between them. The CDR3 length is 13 residues. CDR1 is SEHNR, CDR2 FQNEAQ, per germline (reference sequence). The CDR3 loop is CASSLAAVDTQYF. The CDR3 DNA sequence: TGTGCCAGCAGCTTAGCGGCCGTAGATACGCAGTATTTT.

At least ten counts were recorded for this clonotype. The rearrangement uses TRBV12-3 or TRBV12-4 and TRBJ1-2; D unclear. This CDR3 spans 13 amino acids. V was trimmed by 5 bases and J by 3 bases, leaving 10 bases between them. The CDR3 DNA is TGTGCCAGCAGTCCGGGCACCTACTATGGCTACACCTTC. Encoded protein: CASSPGTYYGYTF.

The rearrangement uses TRBV18 and TRBJ1-3, with D perhaps matching TRBD1 (6 bases). Germline values: CDR1 KGHSH, CDR2 LQKENI. There are 16 residues in the CDR3. The ends were cut back, 2 bases at V and 0 bases at J, with 11 bases in the middle. The CDR3: CASSPGQLSSGNTIYF. CDR3 bases: TGTGCCAGCTCACCAGGACAGCTCAGCTCTGGAAACACCATATATTTT.